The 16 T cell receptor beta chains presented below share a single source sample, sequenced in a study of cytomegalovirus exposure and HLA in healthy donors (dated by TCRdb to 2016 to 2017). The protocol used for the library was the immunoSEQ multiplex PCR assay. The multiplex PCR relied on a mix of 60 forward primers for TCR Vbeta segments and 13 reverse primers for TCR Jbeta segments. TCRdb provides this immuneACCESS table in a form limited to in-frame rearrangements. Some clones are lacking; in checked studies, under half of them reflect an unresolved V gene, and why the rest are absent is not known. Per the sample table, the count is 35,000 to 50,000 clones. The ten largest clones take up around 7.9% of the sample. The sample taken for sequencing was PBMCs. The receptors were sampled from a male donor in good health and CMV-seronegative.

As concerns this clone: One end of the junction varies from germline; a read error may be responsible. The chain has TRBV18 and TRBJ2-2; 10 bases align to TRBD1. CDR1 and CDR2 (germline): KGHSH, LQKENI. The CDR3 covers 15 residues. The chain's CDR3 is CASSPGQGNTGGLFF. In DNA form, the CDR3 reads TGTGCCAGCTCACCGGGACAGGGGAACACCGGGGGGCTGTTTTTT.

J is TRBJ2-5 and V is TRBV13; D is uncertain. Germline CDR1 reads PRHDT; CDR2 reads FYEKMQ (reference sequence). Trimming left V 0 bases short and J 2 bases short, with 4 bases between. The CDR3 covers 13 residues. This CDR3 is CASSLGRQETQYF. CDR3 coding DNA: TGTGCCAGCAGCTTAGGCAGGCAAGAGACCCAGTACTTC.

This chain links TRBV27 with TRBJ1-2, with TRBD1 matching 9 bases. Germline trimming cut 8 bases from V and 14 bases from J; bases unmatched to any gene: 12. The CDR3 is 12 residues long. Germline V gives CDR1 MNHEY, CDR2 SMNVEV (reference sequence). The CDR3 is CASLSGTGPSTF. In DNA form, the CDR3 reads TGTGCCAGCCTTTCCGGGACAGGGCCTTCGACCTTC.

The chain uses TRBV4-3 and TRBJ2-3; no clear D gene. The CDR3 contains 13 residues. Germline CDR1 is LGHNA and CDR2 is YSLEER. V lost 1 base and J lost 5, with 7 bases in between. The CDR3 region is CASSQATVDTQYF. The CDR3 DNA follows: TGCGCCAGCAGCCAAGCCACAGTAGATACGCAGTATTTT.

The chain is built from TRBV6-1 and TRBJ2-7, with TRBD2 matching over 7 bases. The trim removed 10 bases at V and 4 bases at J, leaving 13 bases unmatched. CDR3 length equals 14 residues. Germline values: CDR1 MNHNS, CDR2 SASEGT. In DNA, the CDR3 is TGTGCCACCGACAGAGCGGGGCAACTATACGAGCAGTACTTC. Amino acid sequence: CATDRAGQLYEQYF.

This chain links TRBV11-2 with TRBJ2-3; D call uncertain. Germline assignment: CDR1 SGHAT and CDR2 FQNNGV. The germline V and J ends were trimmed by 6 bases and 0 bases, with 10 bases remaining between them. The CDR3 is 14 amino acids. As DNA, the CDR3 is TGTGCCAGCAGGTTGGGCCGCAGCACAGATACGCAGTATTTT. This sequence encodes CASRLGRSTDTQYF.

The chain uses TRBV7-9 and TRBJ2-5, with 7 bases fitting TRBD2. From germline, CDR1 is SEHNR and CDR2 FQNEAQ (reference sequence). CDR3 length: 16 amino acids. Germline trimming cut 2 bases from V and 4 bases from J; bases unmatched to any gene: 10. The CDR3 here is CASSLIGASGGETQYF. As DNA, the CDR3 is TGTGCCAGCAGCTTAATCGGGGCTAGCGGAGGAGAGACCCAGTACTTC.

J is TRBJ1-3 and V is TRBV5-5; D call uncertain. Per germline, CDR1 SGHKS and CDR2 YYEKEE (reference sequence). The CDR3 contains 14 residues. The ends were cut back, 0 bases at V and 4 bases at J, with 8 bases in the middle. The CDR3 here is CASSLGGDGNTIYF. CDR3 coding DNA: TGTGCCAGCAGCTTGGGCGGTGACGGAAACACCATATATTTT.

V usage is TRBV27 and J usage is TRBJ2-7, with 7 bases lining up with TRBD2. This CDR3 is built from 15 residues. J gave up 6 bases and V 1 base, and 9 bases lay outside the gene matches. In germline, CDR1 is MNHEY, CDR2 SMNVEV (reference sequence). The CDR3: CASSLYYGGFGEQYF. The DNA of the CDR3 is TGTGCCAGCAGTTTATATTACGGGGGGTTCGGCGAGCAGTACTTC.

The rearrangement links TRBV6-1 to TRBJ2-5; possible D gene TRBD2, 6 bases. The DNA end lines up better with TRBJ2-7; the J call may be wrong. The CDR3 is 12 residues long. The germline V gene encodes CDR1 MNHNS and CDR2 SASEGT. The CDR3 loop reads CPNPEEGCEQYF. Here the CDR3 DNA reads TGTCCCAATCCTGAGGAGGGGTGCGAGCAGTACTTC.

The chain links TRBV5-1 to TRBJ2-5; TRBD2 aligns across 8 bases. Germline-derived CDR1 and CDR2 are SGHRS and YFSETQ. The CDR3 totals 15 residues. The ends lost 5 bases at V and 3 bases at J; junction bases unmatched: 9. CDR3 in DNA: TGCGCCAGCAGTTTAGCGGGGAAGTGGGAAGAGACCCAGTACTTC. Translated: CASSLAGKWEETQYF.

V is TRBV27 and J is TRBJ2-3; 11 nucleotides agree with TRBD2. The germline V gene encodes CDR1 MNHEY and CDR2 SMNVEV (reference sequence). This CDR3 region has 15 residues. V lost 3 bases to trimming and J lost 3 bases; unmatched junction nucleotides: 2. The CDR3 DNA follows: TGTGCCAGCAGTTTCATAGCGGGAGGGACAGATACGCAGTATTTT. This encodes CASSFIAGGTDTQYF.

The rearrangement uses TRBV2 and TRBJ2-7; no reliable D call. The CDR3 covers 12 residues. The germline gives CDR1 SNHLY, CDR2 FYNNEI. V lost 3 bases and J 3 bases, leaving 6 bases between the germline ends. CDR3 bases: TGTGCCAGCAGTGACCACAGCTACGAGCAGTACTTC. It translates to CASSDHSYEQYF.

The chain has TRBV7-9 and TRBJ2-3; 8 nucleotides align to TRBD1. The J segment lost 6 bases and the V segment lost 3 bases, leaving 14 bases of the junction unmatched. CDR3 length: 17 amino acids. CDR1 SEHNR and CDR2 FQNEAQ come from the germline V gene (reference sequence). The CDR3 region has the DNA TGTGCCAGCAGCTTCCAGCGGACAGGGATAAGTAGGGATACGCAGTATTTT. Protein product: CASSFQRTGISRDTQYF.

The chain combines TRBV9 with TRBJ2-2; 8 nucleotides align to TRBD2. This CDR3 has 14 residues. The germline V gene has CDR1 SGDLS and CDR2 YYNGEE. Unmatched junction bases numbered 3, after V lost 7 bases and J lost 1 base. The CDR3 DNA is TGTGCCAGCCGGACTAGCCTGAACACCGGGGAGCTGTTTTTT. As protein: CASRTSLNTGELFF.

In DNA, the CDR3 is TGTGCCTGGAGAAAGACTAGCGGAGCCCCCTACGAGCAGTACTTC. It translates to CAWRKTSGAPYEQYF. This chain links TRBV30 with TRBJ2-7; 9 bases fit TRBD2. Germline V CDR1 and CDR2: GTSNPN, SVGIG (reference sequence). J gave up 2 bases and V 3 bases, and 8 bases lay outside the gene matches. The CDR3 length is 15 residues.